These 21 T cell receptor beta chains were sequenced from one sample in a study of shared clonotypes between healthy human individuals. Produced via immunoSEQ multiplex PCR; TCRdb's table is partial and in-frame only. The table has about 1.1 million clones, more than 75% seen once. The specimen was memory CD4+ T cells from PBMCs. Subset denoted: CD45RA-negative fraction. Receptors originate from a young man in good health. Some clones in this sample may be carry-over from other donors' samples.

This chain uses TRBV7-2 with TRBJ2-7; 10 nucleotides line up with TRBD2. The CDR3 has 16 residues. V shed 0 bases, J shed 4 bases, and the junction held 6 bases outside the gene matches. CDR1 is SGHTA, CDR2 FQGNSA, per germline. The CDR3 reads CASSLAPLAGAYEQYF. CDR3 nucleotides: TGTGCCAGCAGCTTAGCACCGCTAGCGGGAGCTTACGAGCAGTACTTC.

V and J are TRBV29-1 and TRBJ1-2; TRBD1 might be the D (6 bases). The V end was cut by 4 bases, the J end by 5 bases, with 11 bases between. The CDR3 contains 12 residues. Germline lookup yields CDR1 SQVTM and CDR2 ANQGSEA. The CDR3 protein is CSVGGRQYGYTF. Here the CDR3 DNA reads TGCAGCGTTGGGGGGCGGCAGTATGGCTACACCTTC.

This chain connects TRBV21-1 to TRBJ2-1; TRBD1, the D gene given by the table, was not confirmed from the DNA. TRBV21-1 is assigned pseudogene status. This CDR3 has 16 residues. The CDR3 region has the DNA TGTGCCATCCTTTTTCCCGAAGACAGGGCCCACAATGAGCAGTTCTTC. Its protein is CAILFPEDRAHNEQFF.

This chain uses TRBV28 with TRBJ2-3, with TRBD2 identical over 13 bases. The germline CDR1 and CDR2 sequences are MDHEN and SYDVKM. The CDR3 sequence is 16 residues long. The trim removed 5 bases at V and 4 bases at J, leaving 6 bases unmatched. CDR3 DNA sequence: TGTGCCAGCAGTACTAGCGGGAGGGCCGGGGCAGATACGCAGTATTTT. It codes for CASSTSGRAGADTQYF.

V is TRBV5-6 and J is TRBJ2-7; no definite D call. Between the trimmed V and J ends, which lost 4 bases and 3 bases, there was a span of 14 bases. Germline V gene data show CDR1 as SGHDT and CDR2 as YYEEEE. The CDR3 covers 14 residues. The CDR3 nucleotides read TGTGCCAGCAGCGGCGACGGGCACAACTACGAGCAGTACTTC. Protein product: CASSGDGHNYEQYF. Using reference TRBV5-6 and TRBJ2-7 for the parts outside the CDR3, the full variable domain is DAGVTQSPTHLIKTRGQQVTLRCSPKSGHDTVSWYQQALGQGPQFIFQYYEEEERQRGNFPDRFSGHQFPNYSSELNVNALLLGDSALYLCASSGDGHNYEQYFGPGTRLTVT.

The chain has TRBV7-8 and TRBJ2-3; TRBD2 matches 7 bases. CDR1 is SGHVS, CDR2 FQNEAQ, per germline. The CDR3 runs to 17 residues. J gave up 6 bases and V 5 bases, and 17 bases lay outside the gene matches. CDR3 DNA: TGTGCCAGCAGCGCCCTCACTAGCGATTTGTCTTCCGATACGCAGTATTTT. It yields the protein CASSALTSDLSSDTQYF.

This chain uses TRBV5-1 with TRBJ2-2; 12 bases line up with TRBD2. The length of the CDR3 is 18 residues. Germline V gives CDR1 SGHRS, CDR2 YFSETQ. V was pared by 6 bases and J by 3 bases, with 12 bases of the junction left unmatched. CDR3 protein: CASTAVASGRGYTGELFF. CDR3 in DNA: TGCGCCAGCACCGCTGTGGCTAGCGGGAGGGGATACACCGGGGAGCTGTTTTTT. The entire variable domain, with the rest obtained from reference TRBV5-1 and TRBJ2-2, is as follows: KAGVTQTPRYLIKTRGQQVTLSCSPISGHRSVSWYQQTPGQGLQFLFEYFSETQRNKGNFPGRFSGRQFSNSRSEMNVSTLELGDSALYLCASTAVASGRGYTGELFFGEGSRLTVL.

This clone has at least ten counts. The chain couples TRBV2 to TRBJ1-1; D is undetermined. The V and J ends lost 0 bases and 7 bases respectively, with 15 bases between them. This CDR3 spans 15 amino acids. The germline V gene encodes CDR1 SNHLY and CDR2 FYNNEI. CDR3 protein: CASSEAGFGVDEAFF. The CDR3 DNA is TGTGCCAGCAGTGAAGCGGGGTTTGGGGTCGATGAAGCTTTCTTT.

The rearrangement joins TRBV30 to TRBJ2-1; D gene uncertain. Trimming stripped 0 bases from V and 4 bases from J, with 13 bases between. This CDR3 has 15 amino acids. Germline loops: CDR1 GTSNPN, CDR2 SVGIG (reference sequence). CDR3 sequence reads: CAWSVNQPKYNEQFF. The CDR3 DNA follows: TGTGCCTGGAGTGTAAATCAGCCTAAATACAATGAGCAGTTCTTC.

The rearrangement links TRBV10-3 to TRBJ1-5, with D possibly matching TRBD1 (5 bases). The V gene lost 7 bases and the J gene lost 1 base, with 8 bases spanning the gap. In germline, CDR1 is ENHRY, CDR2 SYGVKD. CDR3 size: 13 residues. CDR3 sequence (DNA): TGTGCCATCACCAGGGAGAGCAATCAGCCCCAGCATTTT. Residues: CAITRESNQPQHF.

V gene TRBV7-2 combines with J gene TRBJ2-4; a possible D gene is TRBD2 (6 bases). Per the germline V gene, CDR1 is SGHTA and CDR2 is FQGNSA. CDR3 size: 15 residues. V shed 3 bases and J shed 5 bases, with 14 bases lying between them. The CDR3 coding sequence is TGTGCCAGCAGCTTCCGAGCGGGTTCCGAAAACATTCAGTACTTC. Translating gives CASSFRAGSENIQYF.

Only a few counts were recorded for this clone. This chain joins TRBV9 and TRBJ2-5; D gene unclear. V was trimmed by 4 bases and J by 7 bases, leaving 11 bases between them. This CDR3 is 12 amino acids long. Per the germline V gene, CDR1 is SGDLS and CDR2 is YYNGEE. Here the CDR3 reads CASSPRTGTQYF. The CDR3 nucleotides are TGTGCCAGCAGCCCACGAACTGGGACCCAGTACTTC. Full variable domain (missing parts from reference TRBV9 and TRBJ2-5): DSGVTQTPKHLITATGQRVTLRCSPRSGDLSVYWYQQSLDQGLQFLIQYYNGEERAKGNILERFSAQQFPDLHSELNLSSLELGDSALYFCASSPRTGTQYFGPGTRLLVL.

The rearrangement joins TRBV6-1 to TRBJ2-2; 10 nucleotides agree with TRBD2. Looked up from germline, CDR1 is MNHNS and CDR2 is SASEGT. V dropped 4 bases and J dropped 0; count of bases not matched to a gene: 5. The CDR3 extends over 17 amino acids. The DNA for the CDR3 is TGTGCCAGCAGTGGGACTAGCGGACTGTCGAACACCGGGGAGCTGTTTTTT. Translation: CASSGTSGLSNTGELFF.

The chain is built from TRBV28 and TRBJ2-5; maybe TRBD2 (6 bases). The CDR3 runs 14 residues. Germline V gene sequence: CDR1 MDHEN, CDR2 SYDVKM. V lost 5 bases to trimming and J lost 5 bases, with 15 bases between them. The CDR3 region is CASSRDSRRETQYF. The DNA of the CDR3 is TGTGCCAGCAGTCGGGACTCTCGTCGGGAGACCCAGTACTTC.

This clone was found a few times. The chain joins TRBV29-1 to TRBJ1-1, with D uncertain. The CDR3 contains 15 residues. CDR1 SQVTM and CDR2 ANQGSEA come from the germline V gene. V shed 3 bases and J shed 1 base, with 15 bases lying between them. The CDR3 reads CSVDSVDGENTEAFF. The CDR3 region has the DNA TGCAGCGTTGATTCAGTAGACGGAGAGAACACTGAAGCTTTCTTT.

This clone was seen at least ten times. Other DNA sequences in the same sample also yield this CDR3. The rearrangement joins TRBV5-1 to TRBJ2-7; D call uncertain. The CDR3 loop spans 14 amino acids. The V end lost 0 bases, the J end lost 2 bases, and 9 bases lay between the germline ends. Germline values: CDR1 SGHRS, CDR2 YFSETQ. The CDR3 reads CASSLVTPPYEQYF. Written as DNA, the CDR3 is TGCGCCAGCAGCTTGGTGACTCCCCCCTACGAGCAGTACTTC.

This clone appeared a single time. The CDR3 sequence: CASSLGRGHESGYTF. The CDR3 bases are TGTGCCAGCAGCTTAGGCCGGGGACACGAGAGTGGCTACACCTTC. The chain recombines TRBV13 with TRBJ1-2; D perhaps matches TRBD1 (6 bases). Germline V gene sequence: CDR1 PRHDT, CDR2 FYEKMQ (reference sequence). Trimming removed 0 bases at V and 7 bases at J, with 15 bases between. This CDR3 contains 15 residues.

CDR3 coding DNA: TGTGCCAGCTCACTGGGGGCCTTTGAAGCTTTCTTT. Its protein is CASSLGAFEAFF. The J gene is TRBJ1-1, the V gene TRBV18; TRBD1 might be the D (6 bases). CDR3 length equals 12 residues. Germline V lookup: CDR1 KGHSH, CDR2 LQKENI. The V end was cut by 4 bases, the J end by 7 bases, with 10 bases between. The whole variable domain, remainder taken from reference TRBV18 and TRBJ1-1, is NAGVMQNPRHLVRRRGQEARLRCSPMKGHSHVYWYRQLPEEGLKFMVYLQKENIIDESGMPKERFSAEFPKEGPSILRIQQVVRGDSAAYFCASSLGAFEAFFGQGTRLTVV.

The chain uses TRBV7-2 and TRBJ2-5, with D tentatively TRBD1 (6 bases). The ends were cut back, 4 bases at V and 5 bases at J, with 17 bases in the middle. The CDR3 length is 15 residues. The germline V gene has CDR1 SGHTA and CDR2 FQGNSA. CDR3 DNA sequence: TGTGCCAGCAGCTCTACAGGGATAACGGGGGAGACCCAGTACTTC. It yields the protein CASSSTGITGETQYF.

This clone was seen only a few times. The CDR3 nucleotides are TGTGCCAGCAGTTACAGGGCCCTGAACTATGGCTACACCTTC. Amino acids: CASSYRALNYGYTF. The chain recombines TRBV6-5 with TRBJ1-2; D uncertain. V lost 2 bases and J lost 2, with 9 bases in between. The length of the CDR3 is 14 residues. Germline V gene data show CDR1 as MNHEY and CDR2 as SVGAGI.

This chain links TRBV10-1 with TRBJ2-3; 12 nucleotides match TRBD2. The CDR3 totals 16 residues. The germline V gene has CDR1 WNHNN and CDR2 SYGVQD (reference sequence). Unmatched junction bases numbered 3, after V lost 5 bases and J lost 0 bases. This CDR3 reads CASSTGLAGSTDTQYF. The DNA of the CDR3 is TGCGCCAGCAGTACTGGACTAGCGGGGAGCACAGATACGCAGTATTTT.